The T cell receptor beta chain under discussion was sequenced for a study of graft-versus-host responses after intestinal transplantation. Turning to the study itself: Recipients had multivisceral, liver-intestinal, or isolated intestinal transplants. Following induction with anti-thymocyte globulin, all recipients were given tacrolimus and steroids for around three years.

In the case of this clone: What it recognizes is unknown.

The protocol was immunoSEQ multiplex PCR, while the TCRdb copy is restricted to in-frame clones and leaves out a portion. The data show 20,000 to 30,000 clones, less than 85% seen once. Findings of the study overall: Recipient marrow showed GvH clones, some seen first in ileum or blood. After transplant, early declines in HvG clones were associated with peak levels of circulating GvH clones.

CDR1 and CDR2 from the germline V gene are SQVTM and ANQGSEA. V was cut by 3 bases and J by 3 bases, with 11 bases left in between. CDR3 size: 13 residues. Sequencing used PBMCs, obtained 28 days after intestinal transplant. The source of this sequence is a human patient who received an intestinal transplant, so some T cells may come from the graft donor. This rearrangement joins TRBV29-1 to TRBJ1-1; D is unclear. CDR3 sequence reads: CSVDGGIYTEAFF. The CDR3 coding sequence is TGCAGCGTTGATGGAGGGATTTACACTGAAGCTTTCTTT.